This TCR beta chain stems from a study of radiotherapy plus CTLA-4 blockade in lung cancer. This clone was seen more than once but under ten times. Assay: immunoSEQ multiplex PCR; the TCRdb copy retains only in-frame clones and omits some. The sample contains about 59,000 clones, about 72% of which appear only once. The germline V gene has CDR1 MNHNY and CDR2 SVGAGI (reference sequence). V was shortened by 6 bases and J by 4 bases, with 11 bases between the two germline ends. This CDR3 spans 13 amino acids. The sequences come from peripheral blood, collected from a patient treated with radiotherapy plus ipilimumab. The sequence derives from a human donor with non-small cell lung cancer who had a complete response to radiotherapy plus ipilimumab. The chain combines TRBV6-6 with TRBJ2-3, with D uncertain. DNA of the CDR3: TGTGCCAGCAGCCCCCGGCTAGCAGATACGCAGTATTTT. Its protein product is CASSPRLADTQYF.